These T cell receptor beta chains were read from a single sample in a study of radiotherapy plus CTLA-4 blockade in lung cancer. TCRdb's table, derived via immunoSEQ multiplex PCR, lists solely in-frame clones and lacks some. The top ten clones hold 0.65% to 0.95% of a sample with some 90,000 clones, around four fifths of them seen once. This specimen was peripheral blood, taken from a patient treated with radiotherapy plus ipilimumab. The receptors originated from a human donor with non-small cell lung cancer who had stable disease on radiotherapy plus ipilimumab. Both conserved end residues are part of each CDR3. A D gene is named only where the DNA matches it firmly. Not every row has a clone size; where given, it reads once, few, many or a size class.

>TRBJ2-2|15|TRBV11-2|few|.
CASSLGQGWAGELFF
TGTGCCAGCAGCTTAGGTCAGGGGTGGGCCGGGGAGCTGTTTTTT
>TRBJ2-5|14|TRBV6-1|once|TRBD2
CASSPSGGAKTQYF
TGTGCCAGCAGCCCTAGCGGGGGGGCAAAGACCCAGTACTTC
>TRBJ2-7|11|TRBV6-4|.|.
CASPSECEQYF
TGTGCCAGCCCTAGCGAGTGCGAGCAGTACTTC
>TRBJ2-5|13|TRBV5-6|few|TRBD2
CASRKRGPETQYF
TGTGCCAGCAGGAAGCGGGGTCCAGAGACCCAGTACTTC
>TRBJ2-4|15|TRBV28|.|.
CASSKNRGGLNIQYF
TGTGCCAGCAGTAAAAACAGAGGGGGTTTGAATATTCAGTACTTC
>TRBJ2-1|14|TRBV29-1|.|.
CSTHVRGGDNEQFF
TGCAGCACTCACGTCCGAGGGGGGGACAATGAGCAGTTCTTC
>TRBJ2-1|15|TRBV28|.|TRBD2
CASSTLLAGETEQFF
TGTGCCAGCAGTACACTACTAGCGGGAGAGACTGAGCAGTTCTTC
>TRBJ2-7|14|TRBV27|.|TRBD2
CASSPGLASYEQYF
TGTGCCAGCAGCCCTGGACTAGCCTCCTACGAGCAGTACTTC
>TRBJ2-7|15|TRBV6-6|.|TRBD2
CASSYPQRETYEQYF
TGTGCCAGCAGTTACCCCCAGCGGGAGACCTACGAGCAGTACTTC
>TRBJ1-5|15|TRBV5-5|.|.
CASSLDPQLGQPQHF
TGTGCCAGCAGCTTGGACCCCCAATTAGGTCAGCCCCAGCATTTT
>TRBJ2-1|22|TRBV4-1|.|TRBD2
CASSQEGWDGGYVAGEDNEQFF
TGCGCCAGCAGCCAAGAGGGATGGGACGGTGGATATGTAGCGGGAGAGGACAATGAGCAGTTCTTC
>TRBJ2-7|19|TRBV19|.|.
CASSSRGGTINRRSYEQYF
TGTGCCAGTAGTAGCCGGGGCGGGACGATCAACAGGCGCTCATACGAGCAGTACTTC
>TRBJ2-7|16|TRBV27|.|TRBD1
CASSLSGRGRSNEQYF
TGTGCCAGCAGTTTATCCGGCAGGGGGCGCAGCAACGAGCAGTACTTC
>TRBJ2-7|14|TRBV11-2|.|TRBD2
CASSLGLAGLEQYF
TGTGCCAGCAGCTTGGGACTAGCGGGGCTCGAGCAGTACTTC
>TRBJ2-7|17|TRBV13|.|TRBD2
CASSLGGTSGRVLEQYF
TGTGCCAGCAGCTTAGGGGGGACTAGCGGGAGGGTTCTCGAGCAGTACTTC
>TRBJ1-6|14|TRBV5-4|few|.
CASSFAGINSPLHF
TGTGCCAGCAGCTTTGCAGGGATAAATTCACCCCTCCACTTT
>TRBJ2-7|12|TRBV27|.|TRBD2
CASTSGGREQYF
TGTGCCAGCACTAGCGGAGGCCGCGAGCAGTACTTC
>TRBJ2-2|15|TRBV9|.|.
CASSPPRGNTGELFF
TGTGCCAGCAGCCCGCCTAGGGGAAACACCGGGGAGCTGTTTTTT
>TRBJ1-2|16|TRBV5-6|.|.
CASSPRGPGWGYGYTF
TGTGCCAGCAGCCCCAGAGGTCCGGGCTGGGGCTATGGCTACACCTTC
>TRBJ2-1|17|TRBV11-2|.|TRBD1
CASSTWTGRDASDEQFF
TGTGCCAGCAGCACCTGGACAGGGCGGGATGCGTCCGACGAGCAGTTCTTC
>TRBJ2-3|19|TRBV5-1|.|TRBD2
CASSTGLAGGPESTDTQYF
TGCGCCAGCAGCACGGGACTAGCGGGGGGGCCAGAATCCACAGATACGCAGTATTTT
>TRBJ1-5|14|TRBV21-1|.|.
CASSKVGHNQPQHF
TGTGCCAGCAGCAAAGTCGGACACAATCAGCCCCAGCATTTT
>TRBJ2-5|17|TRBV6-1|.|.
CASSELGPAFPQETQYF
TGTGCCAGCAGTGAATTGGGCCCCGCTTTTCCTCAAGAGACCCAGTACTTC
>TRBJ2-7|15|TRBV11-1|.|.
CASSLLGQGISEQYF
TGTGCCAGCAGCCTCCTGGGTCAGGGGATCAGCGAGCAGTACTTC
>TRBJ2-3|14|TRBV7-6|.|.
CASSRGENTDTQYF
TGTGCCAGCAGCCGCGGGGAGAACACAGATACGCAGTATTTT
>TRBJ1-6|14|TRBV18|.|.
CASSPPTVDSPLHF
TGTGCCAGCTCCCCACCAACAGTGGATTCACCCCTCCACTTT
>TRBJ1-1|16|TRBV19|.|TRBD1
CASSGRQGARVTEAFF
TGTGCCAGTAGTGGACGACAGGGCGCGAGGGTAACTGAAGCTTTCTTT
>TRBJ1-5|16|TRBV28|.|.
CANQVGGYDSNQPQHF
TGTGCCAATCAGGTGGGAGGGTACGATAGCAATCAGCCCCAGCATTTT
>TRBJ1-1|16|TRBV5-1|.|.
CASSPWGTNRETEAFF
TGCGCCAGCAGCCCCTGGGGTACAAACCGGGAGACTGAAGCTTTCTTT
>TRBJ1-6|17|TRBV28|.|.
CASRPLGVSSYNSPLHF
TGTGCCAGCAGGCCCTTAGGCGTCAGCTCCTATAATTCACCCCTCCACTTT
>TRBJ1-2|18|TRBV7-8|.|TRBD1
CASSLEVSGTGGNYGYTF
TGTGCCAGCAGCTTAGAAGTTTCCGGGACAGGGGGGAACTATGGCTACACCTTC
>TRBJ2-1|13|TRBV5-1|.|.
CASSLDTYNEQFF
TGCGCCAGCAGCTTGGACACATACAATGAGCAGTTCTTC
>TRBJ2-2|14|TRBV28|.|.
CASSFQIFGGELFF
TGTGCCAGCAGTTTTCAAATCTTTGGCGGGGAGCTGTTTTTT
>TRBJ2-3|15|TRBV7-8|.|TRBD1
CASSLVGQTTDTQYF
TGTGCCAGCAGCTTAGTGGGACAGACCACAGATACGCAGTATTTT
>TRBJ1-3|14|TRBV6-1|few|TRBD1
CASSSGQAGNTIYF
TGTGCCAGCAGCTCTGGACAGGCTGGAAACACCATATATTTT
>TRBJ1-2|12|TRBV19|few|.
CASRAANYGYTF
TGTGCCAGTAGAGCAGCTAACTATGGCTACACCTTC
>TRBJ2-1|15|TRBV5-1|once|TRBD2
CASSPVGRGGPEQFF
TGCGCCAGCAGCCCGGTGGGGCGGGGGGGGCCGGAGCAGTTCTTC
>TRBJ1-1|15|TRBV5-4|.|.
CASSLERQLNTEAFF
TGTGCCAGCAGCTTAGAACGACAGTTGAACACTGAAGCTTTCTTT
>TRBJ1-1|13|TRBV2|once|.
CASRKGPNTEAFF
TGTGCCAGCAGGAAAGGGCCGAACACTGAAGCTTTCTTT
>TRBJ1-6|14|TRBV9|.|.
CASSVQDYNSPLHF
TGTGCCAGCAGCGTACAGGACTATAATTCACCCCTCCACTTT
>TRBJ1-5|15|TRBV7-8|.|TRBD1
CASSPRTGSNQPQHF
TGTGCCAGCAGCCCCCGGACAGGGTCCAATCAGCCCCAGCATTTT
>TRBJ2-1|14|TRBV5-5|.|.
CASNSQPGLREQFF
TGTGCCAGCAACTCCCAACCCGGGCTTCGAGAGCAGTTCTTC
>TRBJ1-1|16|TRBV7-2|.|.
CASSLDPSRRNTEAFF
TGTGCCAGCAGCTTAGATCCCTCTCGTCGGAACACTGAAGCTTTCTTT
>TRBJ1-2|15|TRBV30|few|TRBD1
CAWRSSGPGGMGYTF
TGTGCCTGGAGGTCGTCAGGGCCAGGGGGCATGGGCTACACCTTC
>TRBJ1-3|13|TRBV5-1|.|.
CASSLAFGETIYF
TGCGCCAGCAGCTTGGCGTTCGGGGAAACCATATATTTT
>TRBJ2-7|15|TRBV2|once|TRBD1
CASRPTGGASYEQYF
TGTGCCAGCAGGCCGACAGGGGGGGCCTCCTACGAGCAGTACTTC
>TRBJ2-3|12|TRBV29-1|.|.
CSVVPAEDTQYF
TGCAGCGTTGTTCCAGCAGAGGATACGCAGTATTTT
>TRBJ1-1|13|TRBV7-3|.|.
CASSLTGNTEAFF
TGTGCCAGCAGCTTAACAGGGAACACTGAAGCTTTCTTT
>TRBJ2-5|14|TRBV30|.|.
CAWSGLGAMETQYF
TGTGCCTGGAGTGGACTCGGAGCGATGGAGACCCAGTACTTC
>TRBJ2-3|16|TRBV28|.|TRBD1
CASMTRDSIPLGTQYF
TGTGCCAGCATGACCCGGGACAGCATACCATTGGGTACGCAGTATTTT
>TRBJ2-5|11|TRBV18|.|.
CASSPGETQYF
TGTGCCAGCTCACCTGGCGAGACCCAGTACTTC
>TRBJ1-1|16|TRBV27|.|.
CASSSQIGGGNTEAFF
TGTGCCAGCAGTTCCCAAATCGGCGGGGGGAACACTGAAGCTTTCTTT
>TRBJ1-4|15|TRBV28|.|TRBD1
CASRPKDRWDEKLFF
TGTGCCAGCAGACCCAAGGACAGGTGGGATGAAAAACTGTTTTTT
>TRBJ1-3|16|TRBV28|.|.
CASSLGPGAGGNTIYF
TGTGCCAGCAGTCTTGGGCCGGGGGCAGGTGGAAACACCATATATTTT